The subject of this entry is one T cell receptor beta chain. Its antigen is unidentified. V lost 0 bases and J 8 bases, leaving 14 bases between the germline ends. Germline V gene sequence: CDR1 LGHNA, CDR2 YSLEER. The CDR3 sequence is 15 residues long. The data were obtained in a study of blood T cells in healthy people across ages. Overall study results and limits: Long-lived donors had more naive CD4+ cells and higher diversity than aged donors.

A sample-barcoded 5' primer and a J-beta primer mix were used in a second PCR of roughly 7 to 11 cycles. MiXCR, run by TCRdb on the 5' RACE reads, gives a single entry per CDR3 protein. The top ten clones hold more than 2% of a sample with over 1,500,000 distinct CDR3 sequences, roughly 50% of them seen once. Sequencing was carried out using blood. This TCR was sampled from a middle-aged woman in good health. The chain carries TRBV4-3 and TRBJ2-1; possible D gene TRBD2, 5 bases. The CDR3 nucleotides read TGCGCCAGCAGCCAAGATCCGATAGCGAAGGATGAGCAGTTCTTC. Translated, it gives CASSQDPIAKDEQFF.